These 3 T cell receptor beta chains came from one sample sequenced in a study of blood T cell repertoires in COVID-19. Method: immunoSEQ multiplex PCR; TCRdb's copy keeps in-frame clones and lacks some. This repertoire shows 85,000 to 120,000 clones, around 84% found once; its top ten account for 3%. The sequencing input was peripheral blood. The source is a man aged 50-59 years with active or convalescent COVID-19.

The V call is TRBV5-4, the J call TRBJ2-1; D is possibly TRBD1 (6 bases). V gave up 4 bases and J gave up 4 bases, with 15 bases separating them. Germline CDR1 reads SGHNT; CDR2 reads YYREEE (reference sequence). The CDR3 is 15 amino acids. The chain's CDR3 is CASSPTGLEYNEQFF. In DNA, the CDR3 is TGTGCCAGCAGCCCCACAGGGTTGGAGTACAATGAGCAGTTCTTC.

This clone was observed a single time. The gene calls are TRBV6-6 and TRBJ1-2, with TRBD1 matching 8 bases. The CDR3 consists of 13 residues. V dropped 5 bases and J dropped 7; count of bases not matched to a gene: 6. Germline V lookup: CDR1 MNHNY, CDR2 SVGAGI (reference sequence). This CDR3 reads CASSQRTGTGYTF. In DNA form, the CDR3 reads TGTGCCAGCAGTCAACGGACAGGGACTGGCTACACCTTC.

The table lists this clone with a few counts. DNA for the CDR3: TGTGCCAGCAGCAAATCTGCCGGGGTGGAAAACACCATATATTTT. It yields the protein CASSKSAGVENTIYF. The rearrangement joins TRBV21-1 to TRBJ1-3. TRBV21-1 is recorded as a pseudogene. The CDR3 runs 15 residues.